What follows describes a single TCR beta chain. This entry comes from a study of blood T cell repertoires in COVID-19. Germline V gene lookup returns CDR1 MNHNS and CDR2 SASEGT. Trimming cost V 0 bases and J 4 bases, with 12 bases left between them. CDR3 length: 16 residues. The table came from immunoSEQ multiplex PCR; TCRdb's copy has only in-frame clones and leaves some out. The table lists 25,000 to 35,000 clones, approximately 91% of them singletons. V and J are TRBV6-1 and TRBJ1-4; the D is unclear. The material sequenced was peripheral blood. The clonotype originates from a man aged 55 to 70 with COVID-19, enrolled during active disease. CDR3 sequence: CASSEAGAGNNEKLFF. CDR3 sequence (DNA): TGTGCCAGCAGTGAAGCCGGAGCTGGAAATAATGAAAAACTGTTTTTT.